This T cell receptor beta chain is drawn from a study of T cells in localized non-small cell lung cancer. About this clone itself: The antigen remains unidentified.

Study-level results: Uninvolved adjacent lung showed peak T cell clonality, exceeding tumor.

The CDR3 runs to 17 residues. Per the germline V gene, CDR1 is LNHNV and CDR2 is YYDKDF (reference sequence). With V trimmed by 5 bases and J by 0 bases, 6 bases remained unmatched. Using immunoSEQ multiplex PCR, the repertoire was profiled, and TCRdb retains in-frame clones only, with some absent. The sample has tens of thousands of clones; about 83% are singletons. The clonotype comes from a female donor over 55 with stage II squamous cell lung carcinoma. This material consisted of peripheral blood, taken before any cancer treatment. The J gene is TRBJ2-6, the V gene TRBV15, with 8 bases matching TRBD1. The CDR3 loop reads CATSGQGSHSGANVLTF. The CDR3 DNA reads TGTGCCACCAGCGGACAGGGTTCCCACTCTGGGGCCAACGTCCTGACTTTC.